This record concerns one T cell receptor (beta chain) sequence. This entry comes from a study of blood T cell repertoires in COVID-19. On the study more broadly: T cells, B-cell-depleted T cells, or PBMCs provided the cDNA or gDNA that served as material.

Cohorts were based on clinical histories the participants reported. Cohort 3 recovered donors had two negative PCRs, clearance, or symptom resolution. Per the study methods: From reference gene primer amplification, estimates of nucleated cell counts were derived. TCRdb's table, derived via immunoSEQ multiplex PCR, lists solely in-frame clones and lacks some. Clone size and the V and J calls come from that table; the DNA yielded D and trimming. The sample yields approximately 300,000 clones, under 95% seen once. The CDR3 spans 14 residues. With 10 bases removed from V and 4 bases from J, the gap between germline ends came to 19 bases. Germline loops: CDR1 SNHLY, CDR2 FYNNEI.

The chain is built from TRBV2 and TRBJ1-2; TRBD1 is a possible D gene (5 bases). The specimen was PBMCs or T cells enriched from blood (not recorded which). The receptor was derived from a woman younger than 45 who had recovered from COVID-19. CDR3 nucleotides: TGTGCCACCCAGGGCCTTGTGGGGGGCTATGGCTACACCTTC. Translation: CATQGLVGGYGYTF.